A single sample gave rise to the 20 T cell receptor beta chains below, sequenced in a study of blood T cell repertoires in COVID-19 (dated by TCRdb to 2020 to 2022). Library creation used the immunoSEQ multiplex PCR assay. The table was pulled from immuneACCESS by TCRdb, which kept in-frame rearrangements only. Such tables lose some clones; where checked, under half of the loss comes from unresolved V genes, and the rest has no known cause. This sample holds roughly 100,000 clones; roughly 79% were observed only once. Jointly, the top ten make up 8.5% to 9.5% of the sample. The specimen was peripheral blood. These TCRs come from a woman aged 65 to 85 with acute or convalescent COVID-19.

The V call is TRBV2, the J call TRBJ1-5; D might be TRBD1 (6 bases). From germline, CDR1 is SNHLY and CDR2 FYNNEI. The CDR3 extends over 13 amino acids. The germline V and J ends were trimmed by 4 bases and 7 bases, with 11 bases remaining between them. As DNA, the CDR3 is TGTGCCAGCAGTGGGGAGGGGGGACAGCCCCAGCATTTT. Residues: CASSGEGGQPQHF.

The chain uses TRBV30 and TRBJ1-3; D not certain. Germline V CDR1 and CDR2: GTSNPN, SVGIG (reference sequence). The CDR3 consists of 13 residues. The CDR3 protein is CANMPSSGNTIYF. CDR3 nucleotides: TGTGCTAACATGCCGTCATCTGGAAACACCATATATTTT.

The rearrangement joins TRBV4-1 to TRBJ1-5; TRBD1 matches at 7 bases. Trimming removed 0 bases from V and 9 bases from J; junction bases left unmatched: 11. The germline CDR1 and CDR2 sequences are MGHRA and YSYEKL. The CDR3 runs 16 residues. In DNA form, the CDR3 reads TGCGCCAGCAGCCAAGATGGGAACAGGGGCCCTCGGCCCCAGCATTTT. It encodes CASSQDGNRGPRPQHF.

This clone was found once. The rearrangement joins TRBV18 to TRBJ1-6; 7 bases fit TRBD1. V was clipped by 3 bases and J by 8 bases; unmatched bases: 7. Germline lookup yields CDR1 KGHSH and CDR2 LQKENI. The CDR3 has 15 residues. CDR3 nucleotides: TGTGCCAGCTCACCGAGGGAAGGGGGCGATTCACCCCTCCACTTT. Its translation: CASSPREGGDSPLHF.

The chain is built from TRBV24-1 and TRBJ2-1; TRBD2 aligns across 10 bases. The J segment lost 4 bases and the V segment lost 5 bases, leaving 1 base of the junction unmatched. Germline CDR1 is KGHDR and CDR2 is SFDVKD. The CDR3 totals 14 residues. The CDR3: CATSGTSGYNEQFF. CDR3 in DNA: TGTGCCACCAGTGGGACTAGCGGATACAATGAGCAGTTCTTC.

V usage is TRBV10-3 and J usage is TRBJ2-1, with 7 bases fitting TRBD2. This CDR3 contains 17 residues. V gave up 6 bases and J gave up 7 bases; unmatched junction bases: 18. The germline CDR1 and CDR2 sequences are ENHRY and SYGVKD. CDR3 nucleotide sequence: TGTGCCATCAGCAGGGCGGGGGTAGGCCGAGCAAAAAATGAGCAGTTCTTC. This translates into CAISRAGVGRAKNEQFF.

The chain recombines TRBV6-6 with TRBJ1-1; 8 nucleotides match TRBD1. The germline CDR1 and CDR2 sequences are MNHNY and SVGAGI (reference sequence). The CDR3 is 14 amino acids. V lost 4 bases to trimming and J lost 1 base; unmatched junction nucleotides: 2. The CDR3 DNA reads as TGTGCCAGCAGTTCCACAGGGGGGAACACTGAAGCTTTCTTT. Encoded protein: CASSSTGGNTEAFF.

The chain joins TRBV18 to TRBJ2-7; a weak D match, TRBD2 (6 bases). V lost 0 bases, J lost 7 bases, and 7 bases lay in between. This CDR3 region has 12 residues. CDR1 is KGHSH, CDR2 LQKENI, per germline. The CDR3 sequence is CASSPPSGEQYF. CDR3 in DNA: TGTGCCAGCTCACCACCTAGCGGTGAGCAGTACTTC.

The rearrangement uses TRBV19 and TRBJ2-5; 7 nucleotides line up with TRBD2. V was pared by 4 bases and J by 3 bases, with 14 bases of the junction left unmatched. From germline, CDR1 is LNHDA and CDR2 SQIVND (reference sequence). The CDR3 runs 17 residues. In DNA, the CDR3 is TGTGCCAGTAGTACTGGGCGCTGGACTAGAGGGGAAGAGACCCAGTACTTC. It encodes CASSTGRWTRGEETQYF.

This chain links TRBV9 with TRBJ2-7; 8 bases match TRBD1. J was trimmed by 2 bases and V by 4 bases; bases with no gene match: 8. CDR1 and CDR2 from the germline V gene are SGDLS and YYNGEE. The CDR3 length is 15 residues. In DNA, the CDR3 is TGTGCCAGCAGCTTCCAATGGACAGGGACCTACGAGCAGTACTTC. Its protein product is CASSFQWTGTYEQYF.

The chain employs TRBV27 and TRBJ2-1; D might be TRBD1 (5 bases). The CDR3 is 14 residues long. CDR1 and CDR2 (germline): MNHEY, SMNVEV (reference sequence). The V end was cut by 4 bases, the J end by 6 bases, with 13 bases between. The CDR3 coding sequence is TGTGCCAGCAGTTCAAGTACAGGAACCAATGAGCAGTTCTTC. This sequence encodes CASSSSTGTNEQFF.

This chain joins TRBV7-2 and TRBJ2-1; D remains ambiguous. Trimming shortened V by 10 bases and J by 0 bases, and 10 bases separated the two germline ends. CDR3 length: 13 amino acids. Per germline, CDR1 SGHTA and CDR2 FQGNSA. CDR3 coding DNA: TGTGCCACTAGGCGGAGCTCCTACAATGAGCAGTTCTTC. Translation gives CATRRSSYNEQFF.

The CDR3 spells CASSQETGGVAGGPAGETQYF. CDR3 sequence (DNA): TGCGCCAGCAGCCAAGAAACCGGCGGAGTAGCGGGGGGGCCAGCGGGAGAGACCCAGTACTTC. This rearrangement joins TRBV4-1 to TRBJ2-5; 11 bases align to TRBD2. Unmatched junction bases numbered 19, after V lost 0 bases and J lost 4 bases. The CDR3 spans 21 residues. Germline CDR1 and CDR2: MGHRA and YSYEKL.

The rearrangement joins TRBV4-3 to TRBJ2-3; D ambiguous. V dropped 0 bases and J dropped 4 bases, with 8 bases sitting between them. Germline V CDR1 and CDR2: LGHNA, YSLEER. The CDR3 has 14 residues. CDR3 region: CASSQEPRPDTQYF. The CDR3 nucleotides read TGCGCCAGCAGCCAAGAGCCGAGGCCAGATACGCAGTATTTT.

J is TRBJ2-7 and V is TRBV5-1, with TRBD1 matching over 8 bases. J lost 3 bases, V lost 2 bases, and 7 bases had no gene match. The CDR3 has 15 residues. Germline V gene data show CDR1 as SGHRS and CDR2 as YFSETQ. The DNA for the CDR3 is TGCGCCAGCAGCTTAAGACAGGGGATGGGCTACGAGCAGTACTTC. It encodes CASSLRQGMGYEQYF.

This clone was observed once. V usage is TRBV3-1 (or the pseudogene TRBV3-2) and J usage is TRBJ2-3; D is perhaps TRBD2 (5 bases). From germline, CDR1 is LGHDT and CDR2 YNNKEL (reference sequence). V was pared by 0 bases and J by 5 bases, with 18 bases between. The CDR3 contains 17 residues. CDR3 coding DNA: TGTGCCAGCAGCCAAGATAACACTAGAGCTCAGGAAGATACGCAGTATTTT. It yields the protein CASSQDNTRAQEDTQYF.

This chain joins TRBV19 and TRBJ1-5, with a weak D call TRBD1 (6 bases). The germline V and J ends were trimmed by 5 bases and 4 bases, with 15 bases remaining between them. The CDR3 runs to 15 residues. CDR1 and CDR2 from the germline V gene are LNHDA and SQIVND (reference sequence). The CDR3 DNA follows: TGTGCCAGTAGTCCCAGGGGAAATGGTAATCAGCCCCAGCATTTT. Residues: CASSPRGNGNQPQHF. Filled out from reference TRBV19 and TRBJ1-5, the complete variable domain reads DGGITQSPKYLFRKEGQNVTLSCEQNLNHDAMYWYRQDPGQGLRLIYYSQIVNDFQKGDIAEGYSVSREKKESFPLTVTSAQKNPTAFYLCASSPRGNGNQPQHFGDGTRLSIL.

This chain connects TRBV2 to TRBJ1-5, with a tentative D call TRBD1 (6 bases). The V end was cut by 3 bases, the J end by 1 base, with 7 bases between. CDR3 size: 14 residues. Germline V CDR1 and CDR2: SNHLY, FYNNEI. CDR3 bases: TGTGCCAGCAGTGACCAGGGGAGCAATCAGCCCCAGCATTTT. Amino acids: CASSDQGSNQPQHF. The full variable domain, rest sourced from reference TRBV2 and TRBJ1-5, is EPEVTQTPSHQVTQMGQEVILRCVPISNHLYFYWYRQILGQKVEFLVSFYNNEISEKSEIFDDQFSVERPDGSNFTLKIRSTKLEDSAMYFCASSDQGSNQPQHFGDGTRLSIL.

The chain carries TRBV30 and TRBJ1-1, with D uncertain. Germline CDR1 reads GTSNPN; CDR2 reads SVGIG (reference sequence). This CDR3 is 12 amino acids long. The V and J ends lost 0 bases and 6 bases respectively, with 8 bases between them. This CDR3 reads CAWSVLSPEAFF. CDR3 sequence (DNA): TGTGCCTGGAGTGTACTGAGTCCTGAAGCTTTCTTT.

The rearrangement uses TRBV5-1 and TRBJ1-1; 8 bases are shared with TRBD1. The germline V gene has CDR1 SGHRS and CDR2 YFSETQ. The CDR3 is 14 residues long. V dropped 3 bases and J dropped 1; count of bases not matched to a gene: 2. The chain's CDR3 is CASSSGTGNTEAFF. The CDR3 nucleotides read TGCGCCAGCAGCTCCGGGACAGGGAACACTGAAGCTTTCTTT.